The sequence of this T cell receptor (beta chain) was determined in a study of regulatory T cells in long-lasting Graves disease (dated by TCRdb to the early 2020s). For the study in its entirety: Newly diagnosed Graves' disease patients had taken antithyroid drugs for less than 3 months. Patients with persistent Graves' disease were compared with patients with newly diagnosed Graves' disease using TCR sequencing and RNA sequencing of peripheral blood. The study took place in China and was registered as a clinical trial. A total of roughly 33 samples were covered by TCR sequencing, comprising approximately 13 persistent and some 20 newly diagnosed Graves' disease patients.

The time point label on this specimen signifies: newly diagnosed GD, antithyroid drugs for less than 3 months. For both TCR sequencing and RNA sequencing, RNA was extracted from PBMCs in TRIzol. Graves' disease was diagnosed according to American Thyroid Association guidelines. The patients came from an endocrinology department in Xi'an, China. Each patient gave approximately 8.8 milliliters of peripheral blood, collected in an EDTA anticoagulant tube. Ficoll Paque Plus density gradient separation was used to isolate PBMCs, and no further T cell sorting was done. An Agilent 2100 Bioanalyzer and agarose gel were used to check RNA quality, while a NanoDrop 2000 measured RNA concentration. This clonotype came up once. No cognate antigen has been identified for it. No clone much larger than this one lies a single base away; base qualities are absent. Support from one read is weak. Libraries were built with multiplex PCR. The instrument given in TCRdb is Illumina HiSeq 4000. TCR beta libraries were built with iRepertoire HTBI primers and Arm-PCR amplification of CDR3 regions. Before sequencing, the PCR products underwent gel purification. Regarding the original processing steps: Gene usage analysis of CDR3 amino acid clonotypes relied on the roughly 60 TRBV and around 13 TRBJ segments identified across samples. COPE and FqMerger were used to merge the filtered high-quality paired reads into contigs. BLAST was used to align contigs to the IMGT TRBV, TRBD and TRBJ reference genes, and CDR3 was defined following IMGT. Any clonotype with a frequency above 0.1% was classified as a highly expanded clone. Shannon entropy served as the measure of repertoire diversity, while the Gini coefficient captured V-J evenness. A clonotype was considered public if more than one individual shared it. TCRdb applied fastp at Q25 and MiXCR to the public reads, then kept only in-frame beta chains. Entries are consolidated by CDR3 protein sequence, retaining the most common genes and DNA. TCRdb assigned the V and J calls; the authors' analysis was not used. For this sample there are more than 400,000 distinct CDR3 sequences; about 15% appear just once. About 10% of the sample goes to the ten largest clones.

The full study reports these points: Sequencing and analysis were restricted to the TCR beta chain. The study examined only peripheral blood because the primary lesion, thyroid tissue, could not be accessed. The authors noted that the small sample size was a limitation that may lower accuracy. More public clonotypes were shared among persistent patients (roughly 2,700) than among newly diagnosed patients (966). Compared with newly diagnosed patients, patients with persistent Graves' disease had lower TCR Shannon entropy and fewer highly expanded clones, which suggests clonal expansion.

The sample was also reused in another study, on T cells in Graves' hyperthyroidism and ophthalmopathy. The second paper further reports: Stable Graves' hyperthyroidism was defined as no progression to ophthalmopathy during 18 months of follow-up. Hyperthyroidism patients were newly diagnosed, had a disease duration of under 2 months, and were aged 18 to 65 years. Exclusion was applied to patients with uncontrolled infections, other autoimmune diseases, pregnancy or lactation. Diagnoses were based on clinical symptoms, serum thyroxine and TRAb, thyroid ultrasound and orbital computed tomography. For the first round of RT-PCR on the TCR CDR3, the HTBI primer set was used together with the Qiagen OneStep RT-PCR kit. Most expanded thyroid clonotypes (frequency above 0.001) were also detected in blood, a finding suggesting that blood repertoires may reflect thyroid immune responses. A model built on a 13 V-J signature distinguished ophthalmopathy from stable hyperthyroidism, reaching approximately 89% sensitivity and about 81% specificity in cross-validation and 80%/75% in testing. In validation, the model predicted progression to ophthalmopathy with 55% to 71% sensitivity and 72.22% specificity, a median of about 6 months before onset. To identify TCR V-J signatures that set the groups apart, the researchers used a discovery cohort of more than 95 patients, made up of 43 with Graves' ophthalmopathy and 57 with stable Graves' hyperthyroidism. Prospective prediction of ophthalmopathy was tested in an independent validation cohort of 18 to 20 hyperthyroidism patients and 17 patients who later progressed to ophthalmopathy. The 100 or so discovery patients were randomly split 7:3 into training and test sets. In addition, the study compared T-cell repertoires in thyroid tissue and in blood from six Graves' hyperthyroidism patients. After sampling, hyperthyroidism patients received methimazole starting at 30 mg daily, and ophthalmopathy patients received high-dose intravenous methylprednisolone. A second multiplex PCR round built the libraries, followed by size selection and purification. Sequencing of the libraries was done on an Illumina HiSeq2000 using paired-end 100 bp reads. SOAPnuke was used to process the raw data, with reads discarded if the reads contained adapters or uncalled bases, had a mean Phred below 15, or lacked an exact constant-primer or identifier match. COPE v1.2.5 was used to merge the high-quality paired reads, and each unique nucleotide sequence was defined as a clonotype. MiTCR v1.1 was used to align the clonotypes against IMGT TRBV, TRBD and TRBJ reference segments. Only V-J combinations with frequency above 0.0001, covering approximately 99% of repertoires, were analysed. The TCS score was defined as F50 (clonal expansion) divided by E x V (chaos), with BLOSUM62-based TCRdist calculated between CDR3 peptides within each V-J. Welch's t-statistics and random forest reduced fewer than 550 V-J features to fewer than 15, which were used in a naive Bayes classifier (R e1071). No statistical method was used to set the sample size in advance, and investigators knew the group allocation. According to the paper, TCR Vbeta CDR3 sequencing was carried out on 135 peripheral blood samples, which came from around 43 ophthalmopathy, around 74 hyperthyroidism and roughly 17 progressor patients.

This sequence was found in a woman in her 30s with Graves disease. Donor details come from another sample of the same person, matched by shared clones. The starting material was peripheral blood mononuclear cells (PBMCs), obtained at new diagnosis, from a patient treated with antithyroid drugs.

The sequenced DNA: TGTGCCAGCAGTCCCCATAGCGGGAGGCACAATGAGCAGTTCTTC. It specifies CASSPHSGRHNEQFF. Rearrangement joined TRBV12-3 or TRBV12-4 to TRBJ2-1, with 10 bases in between that match TRBD2. After removal of 5 bases from V and 5 bases from J, the junction retains 6 bases not matched to a gene. The CDR3 sequence holds 15 residues, the cysteine and phenylalanine included. Only the CDR3 DNA stays, 45 bases, in frame from base 1.